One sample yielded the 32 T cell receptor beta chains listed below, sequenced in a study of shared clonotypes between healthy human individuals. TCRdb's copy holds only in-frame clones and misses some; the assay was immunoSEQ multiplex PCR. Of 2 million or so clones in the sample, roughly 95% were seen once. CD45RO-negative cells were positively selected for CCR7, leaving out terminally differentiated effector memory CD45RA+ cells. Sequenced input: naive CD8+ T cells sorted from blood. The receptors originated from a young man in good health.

This CDR3 reads CASSLVPGGYEQYF. The CDR3 bases are TGTGCCAGCAGCTTAGTTCCAGGGGGCTACGAGCAGTACTTC. The gene calls are TRBV7-8 and TRBJ2-7, with 7 bases identical to TRBD1. The CDR3 length is 14 residues. Germline CDR1 reads SGHVS; CDR2 reads FQNEAQ. Trimming at V came to 1 base and at J to 3 bases, leaving 3 bases not matched to a gene. Based on the CDR3 plus reference TRBV7-8 and TRBJ2-7, the full variable domain is GAGVSQSPRYKVAKRGQDVALRCDPISGHVSLFWYQQALGQGPEFLTYFQNEAQLDKSGLPSDRFFAERPEGSVSTLKIQRTQQEDSAVYLCASSLVPGGYEQYFGPGTRLTVT.

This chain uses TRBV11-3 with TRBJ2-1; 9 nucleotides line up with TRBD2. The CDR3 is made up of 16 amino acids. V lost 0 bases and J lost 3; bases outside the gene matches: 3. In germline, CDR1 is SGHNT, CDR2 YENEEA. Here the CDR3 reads CASSLDSSGVYNEQFF. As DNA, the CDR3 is TGTGCCAGCAGCTTAGACTCTAGCGGGGTCTACAATGAGCAGTTCTTC.

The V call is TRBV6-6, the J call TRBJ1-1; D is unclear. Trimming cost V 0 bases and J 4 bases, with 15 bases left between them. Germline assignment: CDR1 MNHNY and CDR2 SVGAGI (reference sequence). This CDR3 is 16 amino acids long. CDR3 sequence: CASSYSVGPAGTEAFF. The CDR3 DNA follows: TGTGCCAGCAGTTACTCGGTAGGGCCGGCGGGCACTGAAGCTTTCTTT.

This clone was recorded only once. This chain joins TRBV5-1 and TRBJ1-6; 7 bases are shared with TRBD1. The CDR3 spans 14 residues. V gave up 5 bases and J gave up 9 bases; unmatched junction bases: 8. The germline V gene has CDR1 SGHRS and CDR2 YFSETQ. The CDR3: CASSDPGQFSPLHF. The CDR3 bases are TGCGCCAGCAGTGATCCGGGACAGTTTTCACCCCTCCACTTT. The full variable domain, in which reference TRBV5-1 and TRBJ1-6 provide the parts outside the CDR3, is KAGVTQTPRYLIKTRGQQVTLSCSPISGHRSVSWYQQTPGQGLQFLFEYFSETQRNKGNFPGRFSGRQFSNSRSEMNVSTLELGDSALYLCASSDPGQFSPLHFGNGTRLTVT.

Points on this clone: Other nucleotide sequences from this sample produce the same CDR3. CDR3 coding DNA: TGTGCCAGCAGTTTAGCGGGGGTTAGCACAGATACGCAGTATTTT. Translation: CASSLAGVSTDTQYF. V is TRBV28 and J is TRBJ2-3; 7 bases line up with TRBD2. The CDR3 runs 15 residues. Germline trimming cut 2 bases from V and 0 bases from J; bases unmatched to any gene: 2. Germline V gene sequence: CDR1 MDHEN, CDR2 SYDVKM.

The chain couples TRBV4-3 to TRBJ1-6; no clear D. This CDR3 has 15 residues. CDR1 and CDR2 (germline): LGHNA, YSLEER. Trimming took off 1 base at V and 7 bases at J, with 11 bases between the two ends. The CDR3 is CASSQARSENSPLHF. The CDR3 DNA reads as TGCGCCAGCAGCCAAGCGCGTAGTGAGAATTCACCCCTCCACTTT.

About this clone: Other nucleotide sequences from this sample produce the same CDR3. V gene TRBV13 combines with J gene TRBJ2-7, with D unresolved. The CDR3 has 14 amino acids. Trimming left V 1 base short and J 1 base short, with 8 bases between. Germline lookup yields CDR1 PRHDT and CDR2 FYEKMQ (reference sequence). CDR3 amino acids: CASSLVGSSYEQYF. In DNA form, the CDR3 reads TGTGCCAGCAGCTTAGTCGGCAGTTCCTACGAGCAGTACTTC.

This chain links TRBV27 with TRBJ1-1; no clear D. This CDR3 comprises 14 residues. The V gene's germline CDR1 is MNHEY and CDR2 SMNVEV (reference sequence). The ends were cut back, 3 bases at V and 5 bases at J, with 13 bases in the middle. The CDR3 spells CASSFAGSGTEAFF. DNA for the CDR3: TGTGCCAGCAGTTTCGCAGGTTCAGGTACTGAAGCTTTCTTT.

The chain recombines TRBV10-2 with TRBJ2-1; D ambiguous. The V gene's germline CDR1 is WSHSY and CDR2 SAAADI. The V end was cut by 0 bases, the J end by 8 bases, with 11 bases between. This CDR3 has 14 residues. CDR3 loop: CASSESNSGDEQFF. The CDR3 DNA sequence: TGCGCCAGCAGTGAGTCGAACTCTGGCGATGAGCAGTTCTTC.

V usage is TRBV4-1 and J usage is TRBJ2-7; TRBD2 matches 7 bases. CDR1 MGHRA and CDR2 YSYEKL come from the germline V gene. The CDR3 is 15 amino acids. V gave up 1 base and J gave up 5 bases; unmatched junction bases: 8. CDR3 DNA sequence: TGCGCCAGCAGCCAAGCCCAGCGGGAAGGGAACGAGCAGTACTTC. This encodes CASSQAQREGNEQYF.

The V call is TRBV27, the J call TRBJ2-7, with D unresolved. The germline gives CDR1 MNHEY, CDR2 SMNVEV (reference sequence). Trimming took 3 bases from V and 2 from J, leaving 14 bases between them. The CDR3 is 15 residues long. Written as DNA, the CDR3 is TGTGCCAGCAGTTTTAGCCTGGGCCATCCCTACGAGCAGTACTTC. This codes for CASSFSLGHPYEQYF.

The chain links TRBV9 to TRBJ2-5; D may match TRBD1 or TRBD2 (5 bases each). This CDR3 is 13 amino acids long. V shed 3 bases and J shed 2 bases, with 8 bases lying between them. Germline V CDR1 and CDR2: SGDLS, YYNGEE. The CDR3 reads CASSAGRQETQYF. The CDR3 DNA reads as TGTGCCAGCAGCGCGGGACGGCAAGAGACCCAGTACTTC.

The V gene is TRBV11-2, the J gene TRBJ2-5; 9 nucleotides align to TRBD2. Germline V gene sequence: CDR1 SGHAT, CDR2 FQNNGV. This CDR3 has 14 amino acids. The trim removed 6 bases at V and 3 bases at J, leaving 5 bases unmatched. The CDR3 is CASRFSGGKETQYF. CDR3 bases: TGTGCCAGCAGATTTAGCGGGGGAAAAGAGACCCAGTACTTC. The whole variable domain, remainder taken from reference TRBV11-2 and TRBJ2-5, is EAGVAQSPRYKIIEKRQSVAFWCNPISGHATLYWYQQILGQGPKLLIQFQNNGVVDDSQLPKDRFSAERLKGVDSTLKIQPAKLEDSAVYLCASRFSGGKETQYFGPGTRLLVL.

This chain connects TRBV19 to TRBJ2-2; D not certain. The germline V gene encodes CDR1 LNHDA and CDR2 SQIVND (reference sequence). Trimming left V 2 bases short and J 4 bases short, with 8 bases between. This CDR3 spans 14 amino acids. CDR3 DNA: TGTGCCAGTAGTATAACCAGTGTCACCGGGGAGCTGTTTTTT. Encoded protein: CASSITSVTGELFF.

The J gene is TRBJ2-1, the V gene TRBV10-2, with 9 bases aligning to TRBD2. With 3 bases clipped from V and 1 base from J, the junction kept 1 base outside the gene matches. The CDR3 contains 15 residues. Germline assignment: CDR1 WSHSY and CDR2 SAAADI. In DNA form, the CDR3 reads TGCGCCAGCAGTGAAGCGGGGGGATCCTACAATGAGCAGTTCTTC. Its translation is CASSEAGGSYNEQFF.

The CDR3: CASGATGGGNTIYF. CDR3 nucleotide sequence: TGTGCCAGCGGAGCGACGGGGGGAGGAAACACCATATATTTT. The rearrangement uses TRBV7-2 and TRBJ1-3, with D possibly being TRBD1 (5 bases). CDR3 length: 14 amino acids. Between the trimmed V and J ends, which lost 8 bases and 4 bases, there was a span of 15 bases. Germline V CDR1 and CDR2: SGHTA, FQGNSA.

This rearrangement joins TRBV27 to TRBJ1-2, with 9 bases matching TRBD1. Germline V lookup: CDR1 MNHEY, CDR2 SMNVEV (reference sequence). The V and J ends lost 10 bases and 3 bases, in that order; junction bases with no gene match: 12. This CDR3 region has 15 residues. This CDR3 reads CATKPDTGGYYGYTF. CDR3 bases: TGTGCCACAAAACCCGACACAGGGGGCTACTATGGCTACACCTTC.

The CDR3 here is CASSPREGHYGYTF. CDR3 bases: TGTGCCAGCAGTCCACGGGAGGGGCACTATGGCTACACCTTC. The rearrangement links TRBV27 to TRBJ1-2; possibly TRBD1 for D (5 bases). Germline CDR1 reads MNHEY; CDR2 reads SMNVEV (reference sequence). The V gene lost 5 bases and the J gene lost 3 bases, with 13 bases spanning the gap. This CDR3 contains 14 residues.

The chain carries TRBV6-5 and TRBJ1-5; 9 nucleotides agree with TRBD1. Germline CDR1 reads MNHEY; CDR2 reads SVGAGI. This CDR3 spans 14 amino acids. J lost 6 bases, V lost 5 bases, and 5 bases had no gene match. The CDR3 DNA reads TGTGCCAGCAGTCCCACAGGGGGCAGTCAGCCCCAGCATTTT. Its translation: CASSPTGGSQPQHF.

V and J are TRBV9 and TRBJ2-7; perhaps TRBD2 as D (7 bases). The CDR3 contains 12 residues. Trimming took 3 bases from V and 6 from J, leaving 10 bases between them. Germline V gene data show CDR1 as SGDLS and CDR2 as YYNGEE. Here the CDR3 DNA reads TGTGCCAGCAGCGCGGGGGGCTCCGAGCAGTACTTC. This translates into CASSAGGSEQYF.

The DNA of the CDR3 is TGTGCCACCAGCAGAGATAATTCACCCCTCCACTTT. Translating gives CATSRDNSPLHF. The J gene is TRBJ1-6, the V gene TRBV15; D not resolved. This CDR3 region has 12 residues. CDR1 and CDR2 (germline): LNHNV, YYDKDF (reference sequence). Between the trimmed V and J ends, which lost 0 bases and 6 bases, there was a span of 0 bases.

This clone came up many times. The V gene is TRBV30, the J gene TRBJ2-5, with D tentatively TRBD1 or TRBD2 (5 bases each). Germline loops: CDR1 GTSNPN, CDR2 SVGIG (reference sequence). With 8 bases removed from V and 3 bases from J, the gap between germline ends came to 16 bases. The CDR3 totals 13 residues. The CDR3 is CATSTGTEETQYF. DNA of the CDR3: TGTGCCACGTCAACCGGGACGGAAGAGACCCAGTACTTC.

The CDR3 spells CAISDITGEETQYF. DNA for the CDR3: TGTGCCATCAGTGATATCACAGGGGAAGAGACCCAGTACTTC. This chain uses TRBV10-3 with TRBJ2-5, with TRBD1 matching 7 bases. The V segment lost 3 bases and the J segment 3 bases; nucleotides outside the gene matches: 4. CDR1 ENHRY and CDR2 SYGVKD come from the germline V gene. This CDR3 spans 14 amino acids.

The CDR3 region is CASSLGTGYGGYTF. The CDR3 DNA reads as TGTGCCAGCAGCTTAGGGACGGGTTACGGTGGCTACACCTTC. V gene TRBV7-9 combines with J gene TRBJ1-2, with no clear D. Germline CDR1 is SEHNR and CDR2 is FQNEAQ (reference sequence). The CDR3 consists of 14 residues. Trimming removed 1 base at V and 7 bases at J, with 13 bases between.

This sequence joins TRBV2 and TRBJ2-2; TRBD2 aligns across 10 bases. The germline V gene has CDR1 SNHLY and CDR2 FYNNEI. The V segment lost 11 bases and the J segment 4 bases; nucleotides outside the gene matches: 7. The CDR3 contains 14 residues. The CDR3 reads CAVYLAGATGELFF. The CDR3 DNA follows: TGTGCCGTCTATCTAGCGGGAGCCACCGGGGAGCTGTTTTTT.

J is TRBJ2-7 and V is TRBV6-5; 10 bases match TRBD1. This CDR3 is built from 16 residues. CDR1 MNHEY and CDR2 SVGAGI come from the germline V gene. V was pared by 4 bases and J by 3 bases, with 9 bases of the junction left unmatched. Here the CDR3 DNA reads TGTGCCAGCAGTTCTCTGGACAGGGGGGACTACTACGAGCAGTACTTC. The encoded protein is CASSSLDRGDYYEQYF.

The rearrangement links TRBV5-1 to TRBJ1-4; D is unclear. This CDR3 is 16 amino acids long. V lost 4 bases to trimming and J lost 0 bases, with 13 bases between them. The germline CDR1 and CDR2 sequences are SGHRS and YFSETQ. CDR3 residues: CASSLGPEPTNEKLFF. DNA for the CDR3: TGCGCCAGCAGCCTCGGACCGGAGCCAACTAATGAAAAACTGTTTTTT.

The CDR3 sequence is CASSGTGPGELFF. CDR3 DNA sequence: TGTGCCAGCAGCGGGACAGGGCCCGGGGAGCTGTTTTTT. This chain uses TRBV7-2 with TRBJ2-2, with 9 bases fitting TRBD1. The junction had 1 base not matched to a gene; V was cut back by 5 bases and J by 6 bases. The CDR3 covers 13 residues. The germline V gene encodes CDR1 SGHTA and CDR2 FQGNSA.

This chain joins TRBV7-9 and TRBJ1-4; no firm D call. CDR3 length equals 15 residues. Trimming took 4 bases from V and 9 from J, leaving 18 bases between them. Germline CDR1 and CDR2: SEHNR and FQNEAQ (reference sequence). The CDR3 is CASSSTEGLDQKLFF. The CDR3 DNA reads TGTGCCAGCAGCTCAACCGAAGGGTTGGATCAAAAACTGTTTTTT.

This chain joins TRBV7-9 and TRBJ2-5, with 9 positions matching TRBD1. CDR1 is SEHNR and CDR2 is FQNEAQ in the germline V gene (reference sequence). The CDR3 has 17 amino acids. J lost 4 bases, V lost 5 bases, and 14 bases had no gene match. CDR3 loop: CASSRTGTGTERETQYF. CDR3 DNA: TGTGCCAGCAGCCGAACCGGGACAGGGACTGAACGAGAGACCCAGTACTTC.

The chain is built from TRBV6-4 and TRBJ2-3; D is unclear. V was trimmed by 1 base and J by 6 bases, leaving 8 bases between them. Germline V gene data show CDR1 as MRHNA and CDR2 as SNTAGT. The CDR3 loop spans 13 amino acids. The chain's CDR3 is CASSDLNGDTQYF. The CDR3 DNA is TGTGCCAGCAGTGACTTAAACGGGGATACGCAGTATTTT.

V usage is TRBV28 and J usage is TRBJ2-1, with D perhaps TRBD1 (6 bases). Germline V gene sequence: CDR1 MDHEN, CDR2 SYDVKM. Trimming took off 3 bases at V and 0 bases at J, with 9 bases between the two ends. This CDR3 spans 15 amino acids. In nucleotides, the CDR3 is TGTGCCAGCAGTTTCTTGGACAGCTCCTACAATGAGCAGTTCTTC. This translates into CASSFLDSSYNEQFF.